The 16 T cell receptor beta chains below come from one sample, sequenced in a study of T-cell memory formation after mild COVID-19. One entry per CDR3 protein, called by TCRdb with MiXCR from the 5' RACE reads. Of hundreds of thousands of distinct CDR3 sequences in the sample, roughly 22% were seen once. Specimen: PBMCs or a T cell subset sorted from them (not recorded which). The receptors shown here come from an adult woman who had mild COVID-19 (a few samples of this study predate the infection). Cell type and time point are not known.

Comments on this clonotype: Its ends do not fully match the called genes, so a read error is possible. V usage is TRBV7-2 and J usage is TRBJ2-3, with D perhaps given as TRBD1 or TRBD2 (5 bases each). Germline V CDR1 and CDR2: SGHTA, FQGNSA. The CDR3 consists of 16 residues. CDR3 in amino acids: CASSLVSGRRTNTQYF. CDR3 nucleotide sequence: TGTGCCAGCAGCTTAGTCTCGGGACGACGCACAAATACGCAGTATTTT.

V usage is TRBV5-1 and J usage is TRBJ2-3; D gene uncertain. This CDR3 contains 15 residues. The germline V gene encodes CDR1 SGHRS and CDR2 YFSETQ. V lost 1 base and J 2 bases, leaving 11 bases between the germline ends. The DNA of the CDR3 is TGCGCCAGCAGCTTGTCCCCTAGATTCACAGATACGCAGTATTTT. This translates into CASSLSPRFTDTQYF.

This sequence joins TRBV20-1 and TRBJ1-1; possibly TRBD1 for D (5 bases). CDR1 DFQATT and CDR2 SNEGSKA come from the germline V gene (reference sequence). The CDR3 extends over 15 amino acids. The V gene lost 1 base and the J gene lost 1 base, with 13 bases spanning the gap. The CDR3 DNA sequence: TGCAGTGCTAGAGGTGGAGTAGGGGAGAACACTGAAGCTTTCTTT. It yields the protein CSARGGVGENTEAFF.

CDR3 residues: CATSDSPSAHGELFF. The CDR3 DNA reads TGTGCCACCAGTGATTCTCCTAGCGCCCACGGGGAGCTGTTTTTT. The genes are TRBV24-1 and TRBJ2-2, with D perhaps matching TRBD2 (6 bases). Trimming took 2 bases from V and 7 from J, leaving 13 bases between them. Germline values: CDR1 KGHDR, CDR2 SFDVKD. CDR3 size: 15 residues.

This clonotype occurred many times. V usage is TRBV24-1 and J usage is TRBJ2-7, with D perhaps assigned TRBD1 or TRBD2 (5 bases each). The length of the CDR3 is 16 residues. Germline CDR1 reads KGHDR; CDR2 reads SFDVKD. V was cut by 4 bases and J by 3 bases, with 18 bases left in between. The CDR3 sequence is CATSESGTADYYEQYF. The CDR3 DNA sequence: TGTGCCACCAGTGAATCTGGGACCGCCGACTACTACGAGCAGTACTTC.

This clonotype was found a few times. The chain links TRBV21-1 to TRBJ1-1; the table's D call of TRBD1 was not tested on the DNA. TRBV21-1 is termed a pseudogene. This CDR3 contains 15 residues. CDR3 DNA sequence: TGTGCCAGCAGCAACCTCCCCGGGGGCGCCACTGAAGCTTTCTTT. Protein: CASSNLPGGATEAFF.

This clonotype occurred a few times. V gene TRBV3-1 combines with J gene TRBJ1-5, with D tentatively TRBD1 (5 bases). This CDR3 comprises 18 residues. Germline V gene data show CDR1 as LGHDT and CDR2 as YNNKEL (reference sequence). V lost 1 base to trimming and J lost 0 bases, with 16 bases between them. The DNA for the CDR3 is TGTGCCAGCAGCCAAGGGATTCCGGGACCAGATAGCAATCAGCCCCAGCATTTT. Residues: CASSQGIPGPDSNQPQHF.

The chain has TRBV5-6 and TRBJ1-2, with D perhaps TRBD1 (6 bases). CDR3 length: 16 amino acids. Germline values: CDR1 SGHDT, CDR2 YYEEEE. Trimming pared 0 bases from V and 0 bases from J, leaving 12 bases between. CDR3 sequence reads: CASSLVGGDSNYGYTF. The CDR3 DNA is TGTGCCAGCAGCTTGGTAGGGGGAGACTCTAACTATGGCTACACCTTC.

This clonotype was seen only a few times. This chain links TRBV10-3 with TRBJ2-2; TRBD1 aligns across 9 bases. Germline CDR1 reads ENHRY; CDR2 reads SYGVKD. The ends lost 3 bases at V and 4 bases at J; junction bases unmatched: 3. CDR3 length: 15 residues. CDR3 in amino acids: CAISDQGQGTGELFF. The CDR3 DNA reads TGTGCCATCAGTGACCAGGGACAGGGCACCGGGGAGCTGTTTTTT.

This sequence joins TRBV14 and TRBJ2-1; D perhaps matches TRBD1 (6 bases). Looked up from germline, CDR1 is SGHDN and CDR2 is FVKESK. The CDR3 totals 17 residues. V lost 0 bases to trimming and J lost 1 base, with 13 bases between them. The DNA of the CDR3 is TGTGCCAGCAGCCAAGACTCCTACAGGGCGTCCTACAATGAGCAGTTCTTC. The encoded protein is CASSQDSYRASYNEQFF. Based on the CDR3 plus reference TRBV14 and TRBJ2-1, the full variable domain is EAGVTQFPSHSVIEKGQTVTLRCDPISGHDNLYWYRRVMGKEIKFLLHFVKESKQDESGMPNNRFLAERTGGTYSTLKVQPAELEDSGVYFCASSQDSYRASYNEQFFGPGTRLTVL.

The chain couples TRBV7-3 to TRBJ2-1; the D call may be TRBD1 or TRBD2 (5 bases each). The CDR3 is 15 amino acids. V lost 0 bases, J lost 5 bases, and 11 bases lay in between. The germline V gene has CDR1 SGHTA and CDR2 FQGTGA. The CDR3 DNA follows: TGTGCCAGCAGCTTAACTGGGGACGGGCACAATGAGCAGTTCTTC. Encoded protein: CASSLTGDGHNEQFF.

The CDR3 region is CASSRRAGRTDTQYF. The DNA for the CDR3 is TGTGCCAGCAGCCGAAGAGCGGGGCGCACAGATACGCAGTATTTT. The genes are TRBV3-1 and TRBJ2-3, with 7 bases that match TRBD2. The CDR3 has 15 residues. The germline CDR1 and CDR2 sequences are LGHDT and YNNKEL (reference sequence). The junction had 5 bases not matched to a gene; V was cut back by 4 bases and J by 1 base.

This clonotype showed up many times. V usage is TRBV7-9 and J usage is TRBJ2-3, with 11 bases that match TRBD2. The CDR3 loop spans 16 amino acids. V shed 1 base and J 4 bases; nucleotides not matched to a gene: 4. The germline gives CDR1 SEHNR, CDR2 FQNEAQ (reference sequence). CDR3 in amino acids: CASSLVLAGGSDTQYF. In DNA, the CDR3 is TGTGCCAGCAGCTTAGTTCTAGCGGGAGGTTCAGATACGCAGTATTTT.

This clonotype has a handful of counts. V and J are TRBV7-3 and TRBJ2-3; 8 nucleotides agree with TRBD2. Trimming took 3 bases from V and 1 from J; bases not matched to a gene: 3. Germline CDR1 and CDR2: SGHTA and FQGTGA. The CDR3 extends over 15 amino acids. CDR3 residues: CASSLGLGGTDTQYF. CDR3 in DNA: TGTGCCAGCAGCTTGGGACTAGGTGGCACAGATACGCAGTATTTT.

The gene calls are TRBV6-1 and TRBJ1-2; D gene unclear. The CDR3 totals 15 residues. Per germline, CDR1 MNHNS and CDR2 SASEGT. V was trimmed by 2 bases and J by 6 bases, leaving 16 bases between them. The CDR3 DNA sequence: TGTGCCAGCAGTGAATATGGATCCAGCCGGCATGGCTACACCTTC. Its protein product is CASSEYGSSRHGYTF.

This clonotype was seen only a few times. V and J are TRBV7-3 and TRBJ1-1; 8 nucleotides align to TRBD1. Losses at the gene ends were 5 bases for V and 4 bases for J; bases not matched to a gene: 6. The CDR3 spans 14 residues. CDR1 is SGHTA and CDR2 is FQGTGA in the germline V gene. The CDR3 DNA sequence: TGTGCCAGCAGCGCGACAGGGGAGCCCACTGAAGCTTTCTTT. Protein: CASSATGEPTEAFF. Full variable domain (outside the CDR3, taken from reference TRBV7-3 and TRBJ1-1): GAGVSQTPSNKVTEKGKYVELRCDPISGHTALYWYRQSLGQGPEFLIYFQGTGAADDSGLPNDRFFAVRPEGSVSTLKIQRTERGDSAVYLCASSATGEPTEAFFGQGTRLTVV.